This T cell receptor beta chain was captured in a study of T cell responses to AZD1222 COVID-19 vaccine. Whole-study results and caveats: Clonal diversity may have been underestimated, and the donors were mostly white British, with more females than males. Vaccine-associated CD4 TCRs ranged over spike, dominating at 160-218 and 743-854.

Second doses that came at about 4 or about 12 weeks were put together. The germline V gene has CDR1 SGHNT and CDR2 YYREEE (reference sequence). Trimming took off 1 base at V and 7 bases at J, with 17 bases between the two ends. The CDR3 loop spans 15 amino acids. The method was immunoSEQ multiplex PCR; TCRdb's version includes in-frame clones alone and lacks a portion of them. The sample lists 140,000 to 150,000 clones; more than 85% were seen once. Remarks on this clone: Its antigen is still unknown.

The J gene is TRBJ1-2, the V gene TRBV5-4; D unclear. This TCR derives from an adult who received the AZD1222 COVID-19 vaccine. The material was peripheral blood, obtained 28 days after the second AZD1222 dose. The chain's CDR3 is CASSLKAGSGAGYTF. In DNA form, the CDR3 reads TGTGCCAGCAGCTTGAAGGCGGGGTCAGGTGCTGGCTACACCTTC.